This TCR beta chain was recorded in a study of OX40 agonist ivuxolimab in advanced cancers. Overall study: Prior therapy, whether anti-PD-1, anti-PD-L1 or anti-CTLA-4, was allowed, and about 40% had some. Regarding the study as a whole: CD8+ T cells averaged more expanded clones than CD4+. Blood T cells, both CD4+ and CD8+, expanded clonally by week 6 at 0.1 to 3.0 mg/kg.

This clone came up a few times. Its antigen is not known. Using immunoSEQ multiplex PCR, the repertoire was profiled, and TCRdb retains in-frame clones only, with some absent. The sample lists about 11,000 clones, 77% occurring once. The sampling schedule covered blood at baseline, cycle 4 day 1, and cycle 7 day 1. The CDR3 has 15 residues. Germline lookup yields CDR1 GTSNPN and CDR2 SVGIG (reference sequence). With 5 bases removed from V and 0 bases from J, the gap between germline ends came to 16 bases. The material was CD4+ or CD8+ T cells sorted from blood, obtained in a trial of the OX40 agonist ivuxolimab. The chain combines TRBV30 with TRBJ2-5; no clear D. The sequence came from an adult with an advanced solid tumor such as melanoma, head and neck, liver or kidney cancer. The CDR3 sequence: CAWGSQERDQETQYF. CDR3 coding DNA: TGTGCCTGGGGCTCGCAGGAACGGGACCAAGAGACCCAGTACTTC. The full variable domain, in which reference TRBV30 and TRBJ2-5 provide the parts outside the CDR3, is SQTIHQWPATLVQPVGSPLSLECTVEGTSNPNLYWYRQAAGRGLQLLFYSVGIGQISSEVPQNLSASRPQDRQFILSSKKLLLSDSGFYLCAWGSQERDQETQYFGPGTRLLVL.